A single sample is the source of the 21 T cell receptor beta chains below, sequenced in a study of radiotherapy plus CTLA-4 blockade in lung cancer. Here immunoSEQ multiplex PCR was the method, and the copy in TCRdb shows in-frame clones only, minus some. The sample shows about 30,000 clones, around three quarters of them seen only once. Here the sequenced sample was peripheral blood, taken from a patient treated with radiotherapy plus ipilimumab. The source is a human donor with non-small cell lung cancer that progressed on radiotherapy plus ipilimumab.

CDR3 residues: CASSHSPRGAGGYTF. The CDR3 coding sequence is TGTGCCAGCAGCCACAGCCCACGAGGGGCCGGCGGCTACACCTTC. The chain joins TRBV27 to TRBJ1-2, with a tentative D call TRBD1 (5 bases). This CDR3 is 15 amino acids long. Trimming left V 6 bases short and J 8 bases short, with 22 bases between. CDR1 and CDR2 from the germline V gene are MNHEY and SMNVEV (reference sequence).

CDR3 protein: CASSRLAATTRGGELFF. CDR3 bases: TGTGCCAGCAGCAGACTAGCGGCCACTACTAGAGGCGGGGAGCTGTTTTTT. The chain uses TRBV9 and TRBJ2-2; TRBD2 matches at 9 bases. Germline CDR1 and CDR2: SGDLS and YYNGEE. The CDR3 has 17 amino acids. The trim removed 4 bases at V and 7 bases at J, leaving 14 bases unmatched.

The chain joins TRBV9 to TRBJ1-2, with 11 bases matching TRBD1. The germline gives CDR1 SGDLS, CDR2 YYNGEE. The trim removed 4 bases at V and 4 bases at J, leaving 6 bases unmatched. The CDR3 contains 15 residues. The CDR3 DNA reads TGTGCCAGCAGCCCAGGGACAGGGGGAGCCTATGGCTACACCTTC. It specifies CASSPGTGGAYGYTF.

The chain couples TRBV10-3 to TRBJ1-1; D possibly corresponds to TRBD1 (6 bases). V lost 2 bases, J lost 5 bases, and 12 bases lay in between. CDR1 and CDR2 (germline): ENHRY, SYGVKD. The CDR3 is 14 amino acids. CDR3 residues: CAISEGRGGTEAFF. CDR3 nucleotides: TGTGCCATCAGTGAGGGTAGGGGGGGTACTGAAGCTTTCTTT.

The chain recombines TRBV15 with TRBJ2-1; the D is unclear. Trimming shortened V by 0 bases and J by 15 bases, and 15 bases separated the two germline ends. The germline gives CDR1 LNHNV, CDR2 YYDKDF (reference sequence). There are 13 residues in the CDR3. DNA of the CDR3: TGTGCCACCAGCAGAGAATTCACGGGTTCACCGTTCTTC. The encoded protein is CATSREFTGSPFF. The full variable domain, completed using reference TRBV15 and TRBJ2-1, is DAMVIQNPRYQVTQFGKPVTLSCSQTLNHNVMYWYQQKSSQAPKLLFHYYDKDFNNEADTPDNFQSRRPNTSFCFLDIRSPGLGDTAMYLCATSREFTGSPFFGPGTRLTVL.

This rearrangement joins TRBV4-2 to TRBJ2-1, with 8 bases identical to TRBD2. After removal of 0 bases from V and 1 base from J, the junction contained 5 bases not matched to a gene. Germline CDR1 reads LGHNA; CDR2 reads YNFKEQ. This CDR3 has 17 residues. CDR3 amino acids: CASSQDWSGGSYNEQFF. As DNA, the CDR3 is TGTGCCAGCAGCCAAGATTGGTCGGGAGGGTCCTACAATGAGCAGTTCTTC.

This rearrangement joins TRBV10-3 to TRBJ1-1; D is uncertain. V lost 8 bases, J lost 6 bases, and 16 bases lay in between. The CDR3 has 13 residues. In germline, CDR1 is ENHRY, CDR2 SYGVKD. The CDR3 coding sequence is TGTGCCATCGCCACAGATATGGTCGCTGAAGCTTTCTTT. Its protein product is CAIATDMVAEAFF.

The rearrangement links TRBV28 to TRBJ1-4, with D possibly being TRBD1 (5 bases). V was trimmed by 3 bases and J by 6 bases, leaving 8 bases between them. The CDR3 sequence is 13 residues long. The germline V gene has CDR1 MDHEN and CDR2 SYDVKM. DNA for the CDR3: TGTGCCAGCAGTTTGGGAGGGGATGAAAAACTGTTTTTT. Its translation is CASSLGGDEKLFF.

This chain connects TRBV7-2 to TRBJ1-1; 7 positions match TRBD1. V was clipped by 1 base and J by 1 base; unmatched bases: 3. The CDR3 runs to 15 residues. CDR1 and CDR2 (germline): SGHTA, FQGNSA. CDR3 region: CASSLVSGGNTEAFF. CDR3 nucleotide sequence: TGTGCCAGCAGCTTAGTATCAGGGGGGAACACTGAAGCTTTCTTT.

The chain employs TRBV27 and TRBJ1-1; 7 bases agree with TRBD1. The trim removed 5 bases at V and 3 bases at J, leaving 6 bases unmatched. This CDR3 is built from 14 residues. Germline CDR1 and CDR2: MNHEY and SMNVEV (reference sequence). CDR3: CASSLTGADTEAFF. Written as DNA, the CDR3 is TGTGCCAGCAGTCTCACAGGGGCCGACACTGAAGCTTTCTTT.

This clone has a handful of counts. This chain links TRBV4-1 with TRBJ2-1; D perhaps matches TRBD2 (6 bases). This CDR3 is built from 13 residues. V gave up 4 bases and J gave up 6 bases, with 10 bases separating them. CDR1 MGHRA and CDR2 YSYEKL come from the germline V gene. For the CDR3, the DNA is TGCGCCAGCAGCCTCCGACTAGGCAATGAGCAGTTCTTC. Translation: CASSLRLGNEQFF.

The chain is built from TRBV4-2 and TRBJ1-2, with D possibly matching TRBD1 (6 bases). Germline V gives CDR1 LGHNA, CDR2 YNFKEQ. Trimming pared 0 bases from V and 5 bases from J, leaving 19 bases between. CDR3 length: 17 residues. The CDR3 loop is CASSQDGDTGRYYGYTF. For the CDR3, the DNA is TGTGCCAGCAGCCAAGACGGGGACACAGGGAGGTATTATGGCTACACCTTC.

V usage is TRBV2 and J usage is TRBJ2-5; 11 nucleotides agree with TRBD2. After removal of 3 bases from V and 4 bases from J, the junction contained 4 bases not matched to a gene. Germline assignment: CDR1 SNHLY and CDR2 FYNNEI. This CDR3 comprises 15 residues. CDR3 sequence reads: CASSDAGTSGETQYF. DNA of the CDR3: TGTGCCAGCAGTGATGCGGGGACTAGCGGAGAGACCCAGTACTTC.

The chain uses TRBV9 and TRBJ2-1; TRBD2 might be the D (5 bases). The CDR3 extends over 15 amino acids. Germline-derived CDR1 and CDR2 are SGDLS and YYNGEE. Trimming cost V 0 bases and J 4 bases, with 11 bases left between them. The CDR3 reads CASSVEGGQYNEQFF. The CDR3 nucleotides read TGTGCCAGCAGCGTAGAAGGCGGGCAGTACAATGAGCAGTTCTTC.

The rearrangement links TRBV27 to TRBJ2-7; D possibly corresponds to TRBD1 (6 bases). Germline V gives CDR1 MNHEY, CDR2 SMNVEV (reference sequence). The CDR3 length is 13 residues. The V end lost 3 bases, the J end lost 6 bases, and 12 bases lay between the germline ends. The CDR3 DNA is TGTGCCAGCAGTTTGACAGGCTCCGGCGAGCAGTACTTC. Translation: CASSLTGSGEQYF.

J is TRBJ1-5 and V is TRBV6-5; perhaps TRBD1 as D (6 bases). V lost 6 bases and J lost 4, with 16 bases in between. Germline V CDR1 and CDR2: MNHEY, SVGAGI. The CDR3 runs to 15 residues. CDR3 residues: CASRAAGGANQPQHF. As DNA, the CDR3 is TGTGCCAGCAGGGCCGCGGGGGGCGCGAATCAGCCCCAGCATTTT.

The V gene is TRBV30, the J gene TRBJ2-2; a weak D match, TRBD1 (7 bases). Trimming removed 1 base at V and 4 bases at J, with 10 bases between. The CDR3 contains 14 residues. CDR1 and CDR2 from the germline V gene are GTSNPN and SVGIG (reference sequence). CDR3 sequence (DNA): TGTGCCTGGAGTGGACAGGGAGGCACCGGGGAGCTGTTTTTT. Protein product: CAWSGQGGTGELFF. Looking up the rest from reference TRBV30 and TRBJ2-2 gives the full variable domain: SQTIHQWPATLVQPVGSPLSLECTVEGTSNPNLYWYRQAAGRGLQLLFYSVGIGQISSEVPQNLSASRPQDRQFILSSKKLLLSDSGFYLCAWSGQGGTGELFFGEGSRLTVL.

With respect to this clone: At one of its ends the junction is not consistent with the germline gene, which may arise from a read error. The chain has TRBV14 and TRBJ2-7, with 13 positions matching TRBD2. The germline gives CDR1 SGHDN, CDR2 FVKESK. The CDR3 extends over 16 amino acids. DNA of the CDR3: TGTGCCGGCAGCCCCCCGACTAGCGGGGGGCCCTACGAGCAGTACTTC. Residues: CAGSPPTSGGPYEQYF.

The chain links TRBV2 to TRBJ2-7; no firm D call. The CDR3 length is 10 residues. CDR1 and CDR2 from the germline V gene are SNHLY and FYNNEI. V lost 6 bases to trimming and J lost 7 bases, with 7 bases between them. CDR3: CASSSQEQYF. CDR3 bases: TGTGCCAGCAGCTCCCAGGAGCAGTACTTC.

The chain recombines TRBV28 with TRBJ2-2; D gene ambiguous. Germline V gene data show CDR1 as MDHEN and CDR2 as SYDVKM. The V and J ends lost 3 bases and 3 bases respectively, with 11 bases between them. The CDR3 runs 15 residues. CDR3 nucleotides: TGTGCCAGCAGTTTCGGTCAGGTTCACACCGGGGAGCTGTTTTTT. Amino acids: CASSFGQVHTGELFF.

The chain is built from TRBV4-2 and TRBJ2-5; a possible D gene is TRBD2 (6 bases). V gave up 2 bases and J gave up 5 bases, with 12 bases separating them. Germline CDR1 and CDR2: LGHNA and YNFKEQ. The CDR3 runs 14 residues. As DNA, the CDR3 is TGTGCCAGCAGCCAACCGCTAGCGTTGGAGACCCAGTACTTC. As protein: CASSQPLALETQYF.